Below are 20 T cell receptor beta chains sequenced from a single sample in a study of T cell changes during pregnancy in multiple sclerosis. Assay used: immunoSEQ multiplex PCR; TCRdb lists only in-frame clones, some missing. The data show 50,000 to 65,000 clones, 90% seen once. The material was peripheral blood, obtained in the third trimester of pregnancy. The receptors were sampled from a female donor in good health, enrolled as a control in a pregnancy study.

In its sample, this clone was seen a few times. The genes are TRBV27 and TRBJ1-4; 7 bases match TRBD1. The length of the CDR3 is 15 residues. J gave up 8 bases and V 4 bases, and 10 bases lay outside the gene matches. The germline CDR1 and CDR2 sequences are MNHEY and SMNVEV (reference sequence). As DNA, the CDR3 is TGTGCCAGCAGTTCCCTGACAGGGCACGTCGAAAAACTGTTTTTT. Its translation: CASSSLTGHVEKLFF. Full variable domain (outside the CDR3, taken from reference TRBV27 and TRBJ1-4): EAQVTQNPRYLITVTGKKLTVTCSQNMNHEYMSWYRQDPGLGLRQIYYSMNVEVTDKGDVPEGYKVSRKEKRNFPLILESPSPNQTSLYFCASSSLTGHVEKLFFGSGTQLSVL.

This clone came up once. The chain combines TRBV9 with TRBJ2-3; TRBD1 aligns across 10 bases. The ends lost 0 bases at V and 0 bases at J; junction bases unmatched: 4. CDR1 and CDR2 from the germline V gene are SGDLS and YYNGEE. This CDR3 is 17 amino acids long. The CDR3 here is CASSVVDRGLSTDTQYF. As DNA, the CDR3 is TGTGCCAGCAGCGTAGTTGACAGGGGGCTTAGCACAGATACGCAGTATTTT.

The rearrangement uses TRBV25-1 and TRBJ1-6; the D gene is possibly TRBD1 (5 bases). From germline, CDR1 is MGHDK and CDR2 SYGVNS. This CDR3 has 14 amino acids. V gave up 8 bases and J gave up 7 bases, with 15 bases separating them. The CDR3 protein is CASSLGVENSPLHF. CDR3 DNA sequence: TGTGCCAGCTCCCTAGGGGTGGAAAATTCACCCCTCCACTTT.

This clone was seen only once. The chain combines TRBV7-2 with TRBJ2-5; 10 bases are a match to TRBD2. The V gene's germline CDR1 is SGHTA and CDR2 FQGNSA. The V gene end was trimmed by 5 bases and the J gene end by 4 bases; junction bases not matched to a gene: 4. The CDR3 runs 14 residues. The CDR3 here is CASSPWTSGETQYF. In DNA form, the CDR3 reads TGTGCCAGCAGCCCCTGGACTAGCGGAGAGACCCAGTACTTC.

CDR3 region: CASSKQGEREKLFF. CDR3 bases: TGTGCCAGCAGCAAACAGGGGGAGAGAGAAAAACTGTTTTTT. V is TRBV27 and J is TRBJ1-4; 8 bases agree with TRBD1. Germline V gene data show CDR1 as MNHEY and CDR2 as SMNVEV (reference sequence). With 6 bases clipped from V and 8 bases from J, the junction kept 8 bases outside the gene matches. The CDR3 spans 14 residues.

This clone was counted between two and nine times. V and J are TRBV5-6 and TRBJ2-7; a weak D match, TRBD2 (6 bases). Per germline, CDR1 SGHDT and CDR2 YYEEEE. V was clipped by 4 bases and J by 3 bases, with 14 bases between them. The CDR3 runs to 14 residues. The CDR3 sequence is CASSSGPGNYEQYF. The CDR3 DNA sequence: TGTGCCAGCAGCAGCGGGCCAGGCAACTACGAGCAGTACTTC. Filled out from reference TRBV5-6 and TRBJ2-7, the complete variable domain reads DAGVTQSPTHLIKTRGQQVTLRCSPKSGHDTVSWYQQALGQGPQFIFQYYEEEERQRGNFPDRFSGHQFPNYSSELNVNALLLGDSALYLCASSSGPGNYEQYFGPGTRLTVT.

The CDR3 DNA is TGTGCCAGTAGTATATTCTTGGGAGTAGATTCACCCCTCCACTTT. Protein: CASSIFLGVDSPLHF. The chain combines TRBV19 with TRBJ1-6; D uncertain. This CDR3 comprises 15 residues. In germline, CDR1 is LNHDA, CDR2 SQIVND (reference sequence). Trimming removed 2 bases at V and 8 bases at J, with 13 bases between.

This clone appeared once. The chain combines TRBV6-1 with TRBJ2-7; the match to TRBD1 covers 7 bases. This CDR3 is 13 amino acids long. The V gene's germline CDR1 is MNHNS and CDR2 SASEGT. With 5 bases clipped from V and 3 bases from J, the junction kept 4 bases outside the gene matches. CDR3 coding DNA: TGTGCCAGCAGTAGGACAGGAATCTACGAGCAGTACTTC. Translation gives CASSRTGIYEQYF.

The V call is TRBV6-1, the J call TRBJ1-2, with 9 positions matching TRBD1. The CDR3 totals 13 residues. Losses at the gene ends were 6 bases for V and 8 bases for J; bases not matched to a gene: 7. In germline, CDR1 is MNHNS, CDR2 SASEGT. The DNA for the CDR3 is TGTGCCAGCAGGGGGACAGGGATGAGCGGCTACACCTTC. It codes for CASRGTGMSGYTF.

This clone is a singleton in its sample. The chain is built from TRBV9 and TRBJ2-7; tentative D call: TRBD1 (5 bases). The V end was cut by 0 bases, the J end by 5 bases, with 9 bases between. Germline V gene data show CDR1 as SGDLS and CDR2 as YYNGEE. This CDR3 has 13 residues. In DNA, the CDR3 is TGTGCCAGCAGCGTAGGTGGCAGGGACGAGCAGTACTTC. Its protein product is CASSVGGRDEQYF.

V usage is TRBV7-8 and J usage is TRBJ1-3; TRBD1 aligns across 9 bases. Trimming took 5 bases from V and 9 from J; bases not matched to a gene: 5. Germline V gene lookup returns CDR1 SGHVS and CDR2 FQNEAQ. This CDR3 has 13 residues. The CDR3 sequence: CASSLDRGGTIYF. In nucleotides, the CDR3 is TGTGCCAGCAGCCTGGACAGGGGCGGCACCATATATTTT. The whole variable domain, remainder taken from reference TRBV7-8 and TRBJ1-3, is GAGVSQSPRYKVAKRGQDVALRCDPISGHVSLFWYQQALGQGPEFLTYFQNEAQLDKSGLPSDRFFAERPEGSVSTLKIQRTQQEDSAVYLCASSLDRGGTIYFGEGSWLTVV.

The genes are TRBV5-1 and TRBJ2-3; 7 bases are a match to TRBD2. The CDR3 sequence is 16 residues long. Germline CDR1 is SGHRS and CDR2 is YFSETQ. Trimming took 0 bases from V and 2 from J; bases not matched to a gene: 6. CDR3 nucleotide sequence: TGCGCCAGCAGCTTGGGATCCGGGACTATCACAGATACGCAGTATTTT. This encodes CASSLGSGTITDTQYF. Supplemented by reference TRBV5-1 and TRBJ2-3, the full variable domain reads KAGVTQTPRYLIKTRGQQVTLSCSPISGHRSVSWYQQTPGQGLQFLFEYFSETQRNKGNFPGRFSGRQFSNSRSEMNVSTLELGDSALYLCASSLGSGTITDTQYFGPGTRLTVL.

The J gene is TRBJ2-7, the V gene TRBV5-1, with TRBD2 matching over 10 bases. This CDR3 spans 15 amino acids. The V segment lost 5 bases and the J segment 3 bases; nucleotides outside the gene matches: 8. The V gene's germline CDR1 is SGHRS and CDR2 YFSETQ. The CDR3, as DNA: TGCGCCAGCAGAAGGACTAGCGGATTAAACTACGAGCAGTACTTC. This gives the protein CASRRTSGLNYEQYF.

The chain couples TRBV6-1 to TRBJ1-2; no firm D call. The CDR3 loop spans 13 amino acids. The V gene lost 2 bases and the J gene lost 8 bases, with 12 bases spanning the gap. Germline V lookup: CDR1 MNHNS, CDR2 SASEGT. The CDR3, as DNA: TGTGCCAGCAGTGAATCGGGGATCGGGGGCTACACCTTC. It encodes CASSESGIGGYTF.

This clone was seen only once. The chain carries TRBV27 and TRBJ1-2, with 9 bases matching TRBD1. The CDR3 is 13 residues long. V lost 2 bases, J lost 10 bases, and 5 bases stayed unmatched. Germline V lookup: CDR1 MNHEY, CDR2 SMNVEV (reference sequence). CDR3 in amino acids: CASSLNTGGFYTF. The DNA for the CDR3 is TGTGCCAGCAGTTTAAACACAGGGGGCTTCTACACCTTC.

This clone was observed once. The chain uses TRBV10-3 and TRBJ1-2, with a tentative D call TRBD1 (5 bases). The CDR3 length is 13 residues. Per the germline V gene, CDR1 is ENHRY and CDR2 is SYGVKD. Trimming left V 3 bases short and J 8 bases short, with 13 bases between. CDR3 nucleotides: TGTGCCATCAGTGATGGGCAGGGCGGCGGCTACACCTTC. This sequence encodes CAISDGQGGGYTF.

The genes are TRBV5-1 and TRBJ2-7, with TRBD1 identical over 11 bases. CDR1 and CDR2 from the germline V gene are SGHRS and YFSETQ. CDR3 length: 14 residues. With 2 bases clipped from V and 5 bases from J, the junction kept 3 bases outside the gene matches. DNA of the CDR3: TGCGCCAGCAGCTTCGGACAGGGGGCCAACGAGCAGTACTTC. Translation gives CASSFGQGANEQYF.

This CDR3 is CASRPGQGHGYTF. The DNA for the CDR3 is TGTGCCAGCAGGCCGGGACAGGGACATGGCTACACCTTC. The chain couples TRBV6-6 to TRBJ1-2, with 9 bases fitting TRBD1. CDR1 and CDR2 from the germline V gene are MNHNY and SVGAGI (reference sequence). This CDR3 comprises 13 residues. J gave up 6 bases and V 6 bases, and 5 bases lay outside the gene matches.

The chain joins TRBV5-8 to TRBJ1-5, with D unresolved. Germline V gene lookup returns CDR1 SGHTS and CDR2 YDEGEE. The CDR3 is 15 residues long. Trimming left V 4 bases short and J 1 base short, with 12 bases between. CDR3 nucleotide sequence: TGTGCCAGCAGCCAGACGCGGGCCAGCAATCAGCCCCAGCATTTT. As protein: CASSQTRASNQPQHF.

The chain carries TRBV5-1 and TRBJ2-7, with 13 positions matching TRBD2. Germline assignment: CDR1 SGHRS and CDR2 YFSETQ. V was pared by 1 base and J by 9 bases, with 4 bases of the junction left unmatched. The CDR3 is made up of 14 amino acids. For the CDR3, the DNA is TGCGCCAGCAGCTTGACGGGACTAGCGGGGCTGCAGTACTTC. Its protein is CASSLTGLAGLQYF.